A selection of T cell receptor beta chains follows, all from one sample in a study of post-analysis software for immune sequencing data. TCRdb reprocessed the PCR reads via MiXCR and lists one record per CDR3 protein. This sample has approximately 690,000 distinct CDR3 sequences, with roughly three fifths found just once. The sequencing sample was made of blood. All receptors derive from a girl aged 2-10 years with multiple sclerosis. The CDR3 runs from the conserved cysteine through the conserved F or W. Each record gives: J gene, V gene, D gene, clone size, CDR3 protein, CDR3 DNA. The D gene is left open where the match is weak. Only some rows state a clone size, as once, few, many or a class for expanded clones.

j_gene: TRBJ2-1; v_gene: TRBV10-2; d_gene: -; abundance: -; CDR3aa: CASSEPQREKQFF; CDR3nt: TGCGCCAGCAGTGAACCCCAAAGGGAGAAACAGTTCTTC
j_gene: TRBJ2-3; v_gene: TRBV7-8; d_gene: TRBD2; abundance: -; CDR3aa: CASSKAGGLADTQYF; CDR3nt: TGTGCCAGCAGCAAAGCGGGAGGATTGGCAGATACGCAGTATTTT
j_gene: TRBJ1-1; v_gene: TRBV11-1; d_gene: -; abundance: -; CDR3aa: CASSLQLGPAGEAFF; CDR3nt: TGTGCCAGCAGCTTGCAGCTGGGACCGGCGGGAGAAGCTTTCTTT
j_gene: TRBJ2-5; v_gene: TRBV10-3; d_gene: -; abundance: -; CDR3aa: CAISGGWPHQETQYF; CDR3nt: TGTGCCATCAGTGGGGGATGGCCCCACCAAGAGACCCAGTACTTC
j_gene: TRBJ2-3; v_gene: TRBV7-3; d_gene: TRBD2; abundance: -; CDR3aa: CASSAAPTRGLVAQYF; CDR3nt: TGTGCCAGCAGCGCGGCCCCAACCAGAGGACTAGTGGCTCAGTATTTT
j_gene: TRBJ1-1; v_gene: TRBV29-1; d_gene: -; abundance: few; CDR3aa: CSVVSRGNTEAFF; CDR3nt: TGCAGCGTTGTCTCCAGGGGGAACACTGAAGCTTTCTTT
j_gene: TRBJ2-5; v_gene: TRBV11-2; d_gene: TRBD2; abundance: few; CDR3aa: CASSSSGRPTQYF; CDR3nt: TGTGCCAGCAGCTCGAGCGGGAGGCCGACCCAGTACTTC
j_gene: TRBJ2-1; v_gene: TRBV12-3/TRBV12-4; d_gene: -; abundance: -; CDR3aa: CASSRGFTSSNEQFF; CDR3nt: TGTGCCAGCAGTCGGGGCTTTACTAGCAGCAATGAGCAGTTCTTC
j_gene: TRBJ2-1; v_gene: TRBV29-1; d_gene: TRBD2; abundance: -; CDR3aa: CSVEIAGNEQFF; CDR3nt: TGCAGCGTTGAGATAGCGGGCAATGAGCAGTTCTTC
j_gene: TRBJ2-5; v_gene: TRBV5-1; d_gene: -; abundance: -; CDR3aa: CASSFNQETQYF; CDR3nt: TGCGCCAGCAGCTTTAACCAAGAGACCCAGTACTTC
j_gene: TRBJ2-4; v_gene: TRBV20-1; d_gene: -; abundance: few; CDR3aa: CSVTALAKNIQYF; CDR3nt: TGCAGTGTAACGGCCCTAGCCAAAAACATTCAGTACTTC
j_gene: TRBJ2-5; v_gene: TRBV7-8; d_gene: TRBD2; abundance: few; CDR3aa: CASSLNGMTSGRLQETQYF; CDR3nt: TGTGCCAGCAGCTTAAATGGGATGACTAGCGGGAGGCTACAAGAGACCCAGTACTTC
j_gene: TRBJ2-7; v_gene: TRBV7-9; d_gene: TRBD2; abundance: -; CDR3aa: CASSASAGGPHSYEQYF; CDR3nt: TGTGCCAGCAGCGCAAGCGCGGGAGGGCCTCACTCCTACGAGCAGTACTTC
j_gene: TRBJ2-5; v_gene: TRBV5-1; d_gene: -; abundance: few; CDR3aa: CASKDQETQYF; CDR3nt: TGCGCCAGCAAGGACCAAGAGACCCAGTACTTC
j_gene: TRBJ2-1; v_gene: TRBV12-3/TRBV12-4; d_gene: TRBD2; abundance: many; CDR3aa: CASSPRTSGSYNEQFF; CDR3nt: TGTGCCAGCAGCCCCCGGACTAGCGGGTCCTACAATGAGCAGTTCTTC
j_gene: TRBJ2-4; v_gene: TRBV6-2/TRBV6-3; d_gene: -; abundance: -; CDR3aa: CASSYSGELEDKNIQYF; CDR3nt: TGTGCCAGCAGTTACTCAGGGGAATTGGAGGACAAAAACATTCAGTACTTC
j_gene: TRBJ2-1; v_gene: TRBV20-1; d_gene: TRBD2; abundance: few; CDR3aa: CSATLGGRRSEQFF; CDR3nt: TGCAGTGCTACCCTCGGCGGGAGAAGGAGTGAGCAGTTCTTC
j_gene: TRBJ2-1; v_gene: TRBV6-2/TRBV6-3; d_gene: -; abundance: -; CDR3aa: CASSYWSESEQFF; CDR3nt: TGTGCCAGCAGTTACTGGTCGGAGTCTGAGCAGTTCTTC
j_gene: TRBJ2-6; v_gene: TRBV12-3/TRBV12-4; d_gene: -; abundance: few; CDR3aa: CASSPTAGTSSRSGANVLTF; CDR3nt: TGTGCCAGCAGTCCAACCGCCGGGACCTCATCCCGGTCTGGGGCCAACGTCCTGACTTTC
j_gene: TRBJ2-3; v_gene: TRBV20-1; d_gene: -; abundance: -; CDR3aa: CSARDFSLWADTQYF; CDR3nt: TGCAGTGCTAGAGATTTTAGTCTTTGGGCAGATACGCAGTATTTT
j_gene: TRBJ2-3; v_gene: TRBV11-3; d_gene: TRBD1; abundance: -; CDR3aa: CASRLGGAGTDTRYF; CDR3nt: TGTGCCAGCAGGTTAGGGGGCGCGGGCACAGATACGCGGTATTTT
j_gene: TRBJ2-7; v_gene: TRBV11-3; d_gene: TRBD2; abundance: once; CDR3aa: CASSLGGGKNYEQYF; CDR3nt: TGTGCCAGCAGCTTAGGCGGGGGGAAAAACTACGAGCAGTACTTC
j_gene: TRBJ2-7; v_gene: TRBV5-1; d_gene: TRBD1; abundance: -; CDR3aa: CASSFAGQGRNGKQYF; CDR3nt: TGCGCCAGCAGCTTTGCGGGACAGGGAAGGAATGGGAAGCAGTACTTC
j_gene: TRBJ2-1; v_gene: TRBV7-2; d_gene: TRBD2; abundance: few; CDR3aa: CASSLIGLAGGYNEQFF; CDR3nt: TGTGCCAGCAGCTTAATTGGCCTAGCGGGGGGGTACAATGAGCAGTTCTTC
j_gene: TRBJ2-3; v_gene: TRBV20-1; d_gene: -; abundance: -; CDR3aa: CSVRSGQGGNTQYF; CDR3nt: TGCAGTGTTAGATCGGGACAAGGGGGGAATACGCAGTATTTT
j_gene: TRBJ1-4; v_gene: TRBV7-2; d_gene: -; abundance: -; CDR3aa: CASSLNGLGVEEKLFF; CDR3nt: TGTGCCAGCAGCTTAAACGGGCTCGGGGTTGAGGAAAAACTGTTTTTT
j_gene: TRBJ2-7; v_gene: TRBV3-1; d_gene: TRBD2; abundance: -; CDR3aa: CASSHLGTSGSLEQYF; CDR3nt: TGTGCCAGCAGCCACCTTGGGACTAGCGGTTCCCTGGAGCAGTACTTC
j_gene: TRBJ2-1; v_gene: TRBV7-9; d_gene: -; abundance: -; CDR3aa: CASSGIKDEQFF; CDR3nt: TGTGCCAGTAGTGGGATTAAAGATGAGCAGTTCTTC
j_gene: TRBJ1-2; v_gene: TRBV7-9; d_gene: TRBD1; abundance: -; CDR3aa: CASSLQGDLYYGYTF; CDR3nt: TGTGCCAGCAGCTTGCAGGGGGACCTTTACTATGGCTACACCTTC
j_gene: TRBJ2-7; v_gene: TRBV10-3; d_gene: -; abundance: -; CDR3aa: CAITTGSHEQYF; CDR3nt: TGTGCCATCACTACAGGGAGTCACGAGCAGTACTTC
j_gene: TRBJ2-1; v_gene: TRBV7-2; d_gene: -; abundance: -; CDR3aa: CASSLDWSSYNEQFF; CDR3nt: TGTGCCAGCAGCTTAGATTGGAGCTCCTACAATGAGCAGTTCTTC
j_gene: TRBJ2-1; v_gene: TRBV10-3; d_gene: TRBD2; abundance: -; CDR3aa: CASTSGGKYNEQFF; CDR3nt: TGTGCCTCCACTAGCGGGGGGAAATACAATGAGCAGTTCTTC
j_gene: TRBJ2-7; v_gene: TRBV20-1; d_gene: TRBD2; abundance: -; CDR3aa: CSARVSGGPHEQYF; CDR3nt: TGCAGTGCTAGAGTGTCGGGAGGGCCCCACGAGCAGTACTTC
j_gene: TRBJ2-1; v_gene: TRBV12-3/TRBV12-4; d_gene: -; abundance: -; CDR3aa: CASSLRQGGNNEQFF; CDR3nt: TGTGCCAGCAGTTTAAGGCAGGGGGGGAACAATGAGCAGTTCTTC
j_gene: TRBJ2-7; v_gene: TRBV29-1; d_gene: TRBD1; abundance: -; CDR3aa: CSVVSGTGGEQYF; CDR3nt: TGCAGCGTTGTTTCCGGGACAGGGGGCGAGCAGTACTTC
j_gene: TRBJ2-7; v_gene: TRBV7-9; d_gene: -; abundance: many; CDR3aa: CASSLPGSYEQYF; CDR3nt: TGTGCCAGCAGCTTGCCTGGTAGCTACGAGCAGTACTTC
j_gene: TRBJ2-7; v_gene: TRBV11-2; d_gene: TRBD2; abundance: -; CDR3aa: CASNPSGSMYELYF; CDR3nt: TGTGCCAGCAACCCTAGCGGGAGTATGTACGAGCTGTACTTC
j_gene: TRBJ2-3; v_gene: TRBV10-3; d_gene: TRBD2; abundance: once; CDR3aa: CASHPGLATDTQYF; CDR3nt: TGTGCCTCGCACCCGGGACTAGCTACGGATACGCAGTATTTT
j_gene: TRBJ2-5; v_gene: TRBV25-1; d_gene: -; abundance: -; CDR3aa: CASSIVETQYF; CDR3nt: TGTGCCAGCAGTATAGTGGAGACCCAGTACTTC
j_gene: TRBJ2-7; v_gene: TRBV9; d_gene: TRBD2; abundance: -; CDR3aa: CASSEGLEPYEQYF; CDR3nt: TGTGCCAGCAGCGAGGGACTAGAGCCCTACGAGCAGTACTTC
j_gene: TRBJ1-1; v_gene: TRBV5-5; d_gene: -; abundance: few; CDR3aa: CASSLANLREAFF; CDR3nt: TGTGCCAGCAGCTTGGCCAATCTGAGGGAAGCTTTCTTT
j_gene: TRBJ2-5; v_gene: TRBV6-1; d_gene: -; abundance: -; CDR3aa: CASSENSWTETQYF; CDR3nt: TGTGCCAGCAGTGAAAATAGCTGGACCGAGACCCAGTACTTC
j_gene: TRBJ2-3; v_gene: TRBV29-1; d_gene: -; abundance: -; CDR3aa: CSVHQLGAGTDTQYF; CDR3nt: TGCAGCGTTCACCAATTGGGGGCGGGGACAGATACGCAGTATTTT
j_gene: TRBJ2-7; v_gene: TRBV6-2/TRBV6-3; d_gene: TRBD1; abundance: -; CDR3aa: CASTQAGTGSYEQYF; CDR3nt: TGTGCCAGCACTCAAGCCGGGACAGGCTCCTACGAGCAGTACTTC
j_gene: TRBJ2-1; v_gene: TRBV10-3; d_gene: -; abundance: few; CDR3aa: CAIRGQAGGNEQFF; CDR3nt: TGTGCCATCAGGGGACAGGCGGGGGGCAATGAGCAGTTCTTC
j_gene: TRBJ2-7; v_gene: TRBV27; d_gene: TRBD2; abundance: -; CDR3aa: CASSPWTSGSYEQYF; CDR3nt: TGTGCCAGCAGTCCCTGGACTAGCGGGAGCTACGAGCAGTACTTC
j_gene: TRBJ2-5; v_gene: TRBV29-1; d_gene: TRBD1; abundance: -; CDR3aa: CSVLNRGWQETQYF; CDR3nt: TGCAGCGTTCTAAACAGGGGGTGGCAAGAGACCCAGTACTTC
j_gene: TRBJ2-5; v_gene: TRBV29-1; d_gene: TRBD2; abundance: -; CDR3aa: CSVEATDGRGDGEQYF; CDR3nt: TGCAGCGTTGAAGCGACGGACGGTCGGGGGGACGGGGAGCAGTACTTC
j_gene: TRBJ1-1; v_gene: TRBV20-1; d_gene: TRBD1; abundance: -; CDR3aa: CSITGGSEAFF; CDR3nt: TGCAGCATCACAGGGGGCTCTGAAGCTTTCTTT
j_gene: TRBJ2-3; v_gene: TRBV5-5; d_gene: -; abundance: -; CDR3aa: CASSLIQGITDTQYF; CDR3nt: TGTGCCAGCAGCCTTATTCAGGGGATCACAGATACGCAGTATTTT
j_gene: TRBJ2-7; v_gene: TRBV11-3; d_gene: TRBD1; abundance: -; CDR3aa: CASRGQGSYNEQYF; CDR3nt: TGTGCCAGCAGAGGACAGGGCTCCTACAATGAGCAGTACTTC
j_gene: TRBJ1-6; v_gene: TRBV5-4; d_gene: -; abundance: few; CDR3aa: CASSLDPSSYNSPLHF; CDR3nt: TGTGCCAGCAGCTTGGATCCGAGCTCCTATAATTCACCCCTCCACTTT
j_gene: TRBJ2-2; v_gene: TRBV12-3/TRBV12-4; d_gene: -; abundance: -; CDR3aa: CASRHGGELFF; CDR3nt: TGTGCCAGCAGGCACGGCGGGGAGCTGTTTTTT
j_gene: TRBJ2-3; v_gene: TRBV7-2; d_gene: -; abundance: few; CDR3aa: CASSLIAATDTQYF; CDR3nt: TGTGCCAGCAGCTTAATCGCGGCCACAGATACGCAGTATTTT
j_gene: TRBJ2-5; v_gene: TRBV13; d_gene: TRBD2; abundance: -; CDR3aa: CASSLGPGGTTSETQYF; CDR3nt: TGTGCCAGCAGCTTAGGCCCAGGTGGGACTACATCAGAGACCCAGTACTTC
j_gene: TRBJ2-1; v_gene: TRBV28; d_gene: TRBD2; abundance: -; CDR3aa: CASSLRSGANYNEQFF; CDR3nt: TGTGCCAGCAGTTTACGTAGCGGGGCGAATTACAATGAGCAGTTCTTC
j_gene: TRBJ2-5; v_gene: TRBV20-1; d_gene: TRBD1; abundance: -; CDR3aa: CSARDSLKETQYF; CDR3nt: TGCAGTGCTCGGGACAGCCTTAAAGAGACCCAGTACTTC
j_gene: TRBJ2-1; v_gene: TRBV6-2/TRBV6-3; d_gene: -; abundance: -; CDR3aa: CASRRNPDRPYNEQFF; CDR3nt: TGTGCCAGTCGGCGCAACCCAGACAGGCCTTACAATGAGCAGTTCTTC
j_gene: TRBJ1-5; v_gene: TRBV6-2/TRBV6-3; d_gene: -; abundance: few; CDR3aa: CASSYRTVSPQHF; CDR3nt: TGTGCCAGCAGTTACCGGACAGTATCTCCCCAGCATTTT